A single sample is the source of the 22 T cell receptor beta chains below, sequenced in a study of control samples from healthy donors and cancer patients. Clones were sequenced by immunoSEQ multiplex PCR, and TCRdb holds only the in-frame ones, with some missing. The sample contains more than 45,000 clones, 93% of which appear only once. The specimen sequenced was PBMCs. The receptor source for this set is a woman in her forties or fifties with head and neck cancer.

The J gene is TRBJ1-5, the V gene TRBV19; weak D call: TRBD1 (5 bases). CDR3 length: 17 amino acids. The germline CDR1 and CDR2 sequences are LNHDA and SQIVND (reference sequence). V shed 1 base and J shed 4 bases, with 17 bases lying between them. CDR3 DNA sequence: TGTGCCAGTAGTATAGGCTACGGGACCACACCAAATCAGCCCCAGCATTTT. This sequence encodes CASSIGYGTTPNQPQHF.

The chain couples TRBV24-1 to TRBJ1-1; D gene uncertain. From germline, CDR1 is KGHDR and CDR2 SFDVKD. The V end was cut by 9 bases, the J end by 1 base, with 11 bases between. CDR3 size: 13 residues. CDR3: CATRISENTEAFF. In nucleotides, the CDR3 is TGTGCCACCCGGATTAGCGAGAACACTGAAGCTTTCTTT.

The V and J genes are TRBV6-5 and TRBJ2-2, with TRBD1 identical over 9 bases. The J segment lost 5 bases and the V segment lost 0 bases, leaving 4 bases of the junction unmatched. The CDR3 spans 16 residues. The V gene's germline CDR1 is MNHEY and CDR2 SVGAGI. The CDR3 region is CASSYSGTGLTGELFF. The CDR3 DNA reads TGTGCCAGCAGTTACTCAGGGACAGGGTTAACCGGGGAGCTGTTTTTT.

The rearrangement joins TRBV20-1 to TRBJ2-3, with TRBD2 identical over 10 bases. Germline values: CDR1 DFQATT, CDR2 SNEGSKA (reference sequence). V was pared by 3 bases and J by 6 bases, with 9 bases of the junction left unmatched. The CDR3 has 15 residues. CDR3 protein: CSASKAGGPEDTQYF. CDR3 DNA: TGCAGTGCTAGTAAAGCGGGAGGGCCAGAGGATACGCAGTATTTT.

The gene calls are TRBV7-2 and TRBJ1-2; D gene ambiguous. V shed 1 base and J shed 2 bases, with 8 bases lying between them. Germline V gene data show CDR1 as SGHTA and CDR2 as FQGNSA. The CDR3 covers 14 residues. The CDR3 region is CASSLEGGNYGYTF. The CDR3 coding sequence is TGTGCCAGCAGCTTAGAAGGCGGGAACTATGGCTACACCTTC. Variable domain in full (rest from reference TRBV7-2 and TRBJ1-2): GAGVSQSPSNKVTEKGKDVELRCDPISGHTALYWYRQSLGQGLEFLIYFQGNSAPDKSGLPSDRFSAERTGGSVSTLTIQRTQQEDSAVYLCASSLEGGNYGYTFGSGTRLTVV.

The V and J genes are TRBV6-5 and TRBJ2-7; 7 bases fit TRBD1. V dropped 4 bases and J dropped 1; count of bases not matched to a gene: 4. The CDR3 consists of 14 residues. Per germline, CDR1 MNHEY and CDR2 SVGAGI. CDR3 DNA sequence: TGTGCCAGCAGTTTGGGACAGAGTTCCTACGAGCAGTACTTC. It is translated as CASSLGQSSYEQYF.

The table lists this clone with a count of one. The V call is TRBV27, the J call TRBJ2-7, with D perhaps TRBD2 (6 bases). The V gene's germline CDR1 is MNHEY and CDR2 SMNVEV (reference sequence). Trimming stripped 6 bases from V and 2 bases from J, with 20 bases between. The CDR3 covers 16 residues. The CDR3 region has the DNA TGTGCCAGCAGCGCCTCCGGGACTTATACTCCCTACGAGCAGTACTTC. This gives the protein CASSASGTYTPYEQYF.

V is TRBV19 and J is TRBJ2-6; perhaps TRBD1 as D (7 bases). This CDR3 is built from 15 residues. The V end lost 6 bases, the J end lost 2 bases, and 11 bases lay between the germline ends. The V gene's germline CDR1 is LNHDA and CDR2 SQIVND (reference sequence). The CDR3 region has the DNA TGTGCCAGTAGGGAGGGGGCACCTGGGGCCAACGTCCTGACTTTC. The encoded protein is CASREGAPGANVLTF.

The V call is TRBV6-5, the J call TRBJ2-7; 8 positions match TRBD1. The CDR3 covers 15 residues. The germline V gene has CDR1 MNHEY and CDR2 SVGAGI. Unmatched junction bases numbered 6, after V lost 2 bases and J lost 3 bases. CDR3 coding DNA: TGTGCCAGCAGTTACGGACGGACAGGGAACTACGAGCAGTACTTC. It codes for CASSYGRTGNYEQYF.

This chain joins TRBV6-2 or TRBV6-3 and TRBJ2-3; perhaps TRBD1 as D (6 bases). The CDR3 contains 13 residues. Trimming pared 5 bases from V and 2 bases from J, leaving 8 bases between. Looked up from germline, CDR1 is MNHEY and CDR2 is SVGEGT. CDR3 nucleotide sequence: TGTGCCAGCAGTACAGGGAACACAGATACGCAGTATTTT. This translates into CASSTGNTDTQYF.

The chain has TRBV7-2 and TRBJ2-1; 8 bases are a match to TRBD1. The CDR3 contains 16 residues. The junction had 10 bases not matched to a gene; V was cut back by 2 bases and J by 7 bases. Germline V gene sequence: CDR1 SGHTA, CDR2 FQGNSA. The CDR3 reads CASSLNGGQGPNEQFF. In DNA form, the CDR3 reads TGTGCCAGCAGCTTAAACGGAGGACAGGGACCAAATGAGCAGTTCTTC.

The rearrangement joins TRBV18 to TRBJ1-1; D unresolved. The CDR3 totals 14 residues. The germline V and J ends were trimmed by 7 bases and 1 base, with 13 bases remaining between them. The germline gives CDR1 KGHSH, CDR2 LQKENI. CDR3 DNA sequence: TGTGCCAGCTTAGACCCTGAGGGGAACACTGAAGCTTTCTTT. It is translated as CASLDPEGNTEAFF.

The rearrangement links TRBV19 to TRBJ2-3; 10 bases match TRBD2. The CDR3 runs to 15 residues. V dropped 7 bases and J dropped 3; count of bases not matched to a gene: 7. Germline V gene data show CDR1 as LNHDA and CDR2 as SQIVND (reference sequence). The CDR3: CASKSSGRKTDTQYF. The DNA of the CDR3 is TGTGCCAGTAAGAGTAGCGGGAGGAAGACAGATACGCAGTATTTT.

This clone was found once. The V and J genes are TRBV10-3 and TRBJ2-5; 8 bases agree with TRBD1. The trim removed 10 bases at V and 4 bases at J, leaving 5 bases unmatched. CDR1 is ENHRY and CDR2 is SYGVKD in the germline V gene. The length of the CDR3 is 12 residues. CDR3 sequence: CASSGGRETQYF. Written as DNA, the CDR3 is TGTGCCAGCTCAGGGGGCAGAGAGACCCAGTACTTC.

The chain combines TRBV4-1 with TRBJ2-1; TRBD1 matches 11 bases. With 3 bases clipped from V and 8 bases from J, the junction kept 6 bases outside the gene matches. Looked up from germline, CDR1 is MGHRA and CDR2 is YSYEKL. CDR3 length equals 15 residues. The CDR3 DNA reads as TGCGCCAGCAGCCAGCCGGACAGGGGGCTGGATGAGCAGTTCTTC. Translated, it gives CASSQPDRGLDEQFF.

The chain couples TRBV28 to TRBJ2-7, with D uncertain. The germline gives CDR1 MDHEN, CDR2 SYDVKM. The CDR3 totals 15 residues. Trimming stripped 6 bases from V and 2 bases from J, with 17 bases between. CDR3 in DNA: TGTGCCAGCAGCCGCCCCCGGACCGATACCTACGAGCAGTACTTC. This gives the protein CASSRPRTDTYEQYF.

The V gene is TRBV7-6, the J gene TRBJ2-1, with D tentatively TRBD2 (6 bases). The CDR3 totals 12 residues. Germline V gene sequence: CDR1 SGHVS, CDR2 FNYEAQ. V lost 6 bases and J lost 9, with 12 bases in between. CDR3 amino acids: CASSSGGGEQFF. CDR3 in DNA: TGTGCCAGCAGTTCTGGGGGAGGTGAGCAGTTCTTC.

This clone has a handful of counts. Other DNA sequences in the sample encode the same CDR3. This sequence joins TRBV19 and TRBJ2-5; TRBD2 matches 7 bases. Germline lookup yields CDR1 LNHDA and CDR2 SQIVND (reference sequence). Trimming took 3 bases from V and 1 from J; bases not matched to a gene: 5. CDR3 size: 15 residues. As DNA, the CDR3 is TGTGCCAGTAGTATTACGGGCGGGGGCCAAGAGACCCAGTACTTC. As protein: CASSITGGGQETQYF.

The chain employs TRBV19 and TRBJ2-1; 7 bases agree with TRBD1. The germline CDR1 and CDR2 sequences are LNHDA and SQIVND (reference sequence). The junction had 7 bases not matched to a gene; V was cut back by 9 bases and J by 8 bases. The CDR3 is made up of 12 amino acids. The CDR3 sequence: CARRGLIDEQFF. The CDR3 DNA reads as TGTGCCAGGAGGGGGCTAATCGATGAGCAGTTCTTC.

The rearrangement uses TRBV6-1 and TRBJ1-6, with no clear D. The CDR3 length is 14 residues. V dropped 1 base and J dropped 6 bases, with 7 bases sitting between them. From germline, CDR1 is MNHNS and CDR2 SASEGT. CDR3 amino acids: CASSEEGFNSPLHF. CDR3 DNA sequence: TGTGCCAGCAGTGAAGAGGGCTTTAATTCACCCCTCCACTTT.

This clone was recorded once. This chain uses TRBV3-1 (or the pseudogene TRBV3-2) with TRBJ2-3, with D unresolved. The CDR3 sequence is 15 residues long. Germline V gene data show CDR1 as LGHDT and CDR2 as YNNKEL (reference sequence). The germline V and J ends were trimmed by 0 bases and 4 bases, with 11 bases remaining between them. The CDR3, as DNA: TGTGCCAGCAGCCAAGAAGTCGGGCTCCCAGATACGCAGTATTTT. Translated, it gives CASSQEVGLPDTQYF.

This clone showed up just a few times. The chain carries TRBV6-5 and TRBJ2-7; TRBD2 agrees at 7 bases. The CDR3 contains 12 residues. Germline CDR1 MNHEY, CDR2 SVGAGI. J was trimmed by 4 bases and V by 6 bases; bases with no gene match: 3. For the CDR3, the DNA is TGTGCCAGCAGACTAGCGTTTTACGAGCAGTACTTC. Protein sequence: CASRLAFYEQYF.